This TCR beta chain was captured by sequencing in a study of T cell clonotyping in hematopoietic cell transplantation. In the case of this clone: Antigen specificity is unknown.

The CDR3 has 14 amino acids. Germline loops: CDR1 MNHNS, CDR2 SASEGT. Trimming pared 7 bases from V and 4 bases from J, leaving 13 bases between. Sequencing was performed with immunoSEQ multiplex PCR; in TCRdb, only in-frame clones are kept and a portion is missing. The table includes approximately 16,000 clones, 90% detected once. General observations from the study: Cells were unsorted, so CD4 and CD8 contributions were not separated. At the given depth, recipient repertoires were over 95% de novo clonotypes. Recipient TCR diversity dropped after transplant; expanded clonotypes rose from day 30 to 180. Broader posttransplant TCR repertoire diversity was predicted by graft donor and pretransplant recipient Inverse Simpson Index values.

This rearrangement joins TRBV6-1 to TRBJ1-4, with D unclear. Source material: peripheral blood mononuclear cells. The TCR was taken from a man aged 45-60 years in good health. Some clones in this sample may be carry-over from other donors' samples. The CDR3 here is CASKQTAYNEKLFF. CDR3 DNA sequence: TGTGCCAGCAAACAGACGGCCTATAATGAAAAACTGTTTTTT.